This T cell receptor (beta chain) was recorded in a study of shared clonotypes between healthy human individuals. Study-wide results and caveats: Unshared clonotypes carried lower generation probabilities than those common to all four donors.

Between the trimmed V and J ends, which lost 5 bases and 1 base, there was a span of 15 bases. This CDR3 contains 15 residues. Germline loops: CDR1 LNHDA, CDR2 SQIVND (reference sequence). Sequencing used immunoSEQ multiplex PCR; TCRdb keeps in-frame clones, though not all of them. This table holds approximately 2.5 million clones, 80% to 95% found once. This clone was counted a single time. The antigen remains undetermined. The gene calls are TRBV19 and TRBJ2-7, with D tentatively TRBD1 or TRBD2 (5 bases each). The sequence was obtained from a man between 18 and 35 years old in good health. Some clones in this sample may be carry-over from other donors' samples. The sequenced sample consisted of naive CD4+ T cells from PBMCs. Subset denoted: CD45RA+ positively selected. This chain's CDR3 is CASSLVWGGSYEQYF. DNA of the CDR3: TGTGCCAGTAGTCTAGTTTGGGGCGGGTCCTACGAGCAGTACTTC.